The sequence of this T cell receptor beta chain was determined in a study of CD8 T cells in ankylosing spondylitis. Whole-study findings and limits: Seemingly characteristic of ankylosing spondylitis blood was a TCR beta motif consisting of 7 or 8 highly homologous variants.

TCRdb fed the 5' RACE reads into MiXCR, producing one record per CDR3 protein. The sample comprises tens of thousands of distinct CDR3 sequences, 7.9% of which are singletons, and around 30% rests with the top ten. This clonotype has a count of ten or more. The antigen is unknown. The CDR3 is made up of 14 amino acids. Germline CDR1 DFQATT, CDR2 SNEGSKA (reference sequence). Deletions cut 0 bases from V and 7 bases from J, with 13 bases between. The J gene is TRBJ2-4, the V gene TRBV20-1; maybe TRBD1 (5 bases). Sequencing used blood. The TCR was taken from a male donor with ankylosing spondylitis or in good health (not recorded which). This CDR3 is CSARDPRAWNIQYF. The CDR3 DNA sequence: TGCAGTGCTAGAGATCCCAGGGCTTGGAACATTCAGTACTTC.